These 4 T cell receptor beta chains originate from one sample sequenced in a study of blood T cell repertoires in COVID-19. Here immunoSEQ multiplex PCR was the method, and the copy in TCRdb shows in-frame clones only, minus some. The repertoire holds about 240,000 clones, roughly 80% seen once, with over 7.5% in the top ten. Sequenced material: peripheral blood. These receptors came from a woman of 80 years or more with acute or convalescent COVID-19.

This clone was seen a handful of times. This chain uses TRBV7-9 with TRBJ2-5; 7 bases are shared with TRBD1. The CDR3 has 14 residues. The V segment lost 5 bases and the J segment 5 bases; nucleotides outside the gene matches: 8. CDR1 and CDR2 (germline): SEHNR, FQNEAQ (reference sequence). CDR3 nucleotides: TGTGCCAGCAGCCTAAACCAGGGGGACGAGACCCAGTACTTC. This codes for CASSLNQGDETQYF.

The J gene is TRBJ2-1, the V gene TRBV4-1; no firm D call. The CDR3 spans 14 residues. In germline, CDR1 is MGHRA, CDR2 YSYEKL. The V end was cut by 2 bases, the J end by 2 bases, with 7 bases between. Here the CDR3 DNA reads TGCGCCAGCAGCCAAACCGCGGCCTACAATGAGCAGTTCTTC. Translated: CASSQTAAYNEQFF.

The J gene is TRBJ2-6, the V gene TRBV7-3; no clear D. Trimming took off 10 bases at V and 1 base at J, with 11 bases between the two ends. Germline loops: CDR1 SGHTA, CDR2 FQGTGA. The CDR3 totals 14 residues. The CDR3 loop reads CATGLGSGANVLTF. CDR3 DNA: TGTGCCACTGGTCTAGGATCTGGGGCCAACGTCCTGACTTTC.

This sequence joins TRBV18 and TRBJ1-2, with 8 bases matching TRBD1. The CDR3 is 15 residues long. The germline gives CDR1 KGHSH, CDR2 LQKENI. With V trimmed by 2 bases and J by 4 bases, 6 bases remained unmatched. The DNA of the CDR3 is TGTGCCAGCTCACCAGCAGGGACAGGACTCTATGGCTACACCTTC. Amino acids: CASSPAGTGLYGYTF. Supplemented by reference TRBV18 and TRBJ1-2, the full variable domain reads NAGVMQNPRHLVRRRGQEARLRCSPMKGHSHVYWYRQLPEEGLKFMVYLQKENIIDESGMPKERFSAEFPKEGPSILRIQQVVRGDSAAYFCASSPAGTGLYGYTFGSGTRLTVV.